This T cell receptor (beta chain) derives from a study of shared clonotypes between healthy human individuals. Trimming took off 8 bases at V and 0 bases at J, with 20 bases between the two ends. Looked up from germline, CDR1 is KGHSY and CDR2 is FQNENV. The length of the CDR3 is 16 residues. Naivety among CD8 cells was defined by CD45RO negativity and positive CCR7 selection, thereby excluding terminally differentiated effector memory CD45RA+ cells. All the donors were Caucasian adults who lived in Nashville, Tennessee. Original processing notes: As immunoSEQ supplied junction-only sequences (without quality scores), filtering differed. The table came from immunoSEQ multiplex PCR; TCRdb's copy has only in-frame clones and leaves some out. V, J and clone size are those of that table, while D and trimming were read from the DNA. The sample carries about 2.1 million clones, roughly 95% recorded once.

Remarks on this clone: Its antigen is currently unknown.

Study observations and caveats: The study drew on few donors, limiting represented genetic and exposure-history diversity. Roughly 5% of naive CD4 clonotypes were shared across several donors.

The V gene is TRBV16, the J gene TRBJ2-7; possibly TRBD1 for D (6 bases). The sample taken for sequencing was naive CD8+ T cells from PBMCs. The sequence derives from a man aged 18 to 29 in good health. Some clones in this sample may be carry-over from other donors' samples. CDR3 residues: CASGGSDRPSSYEQYF. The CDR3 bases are TGTGCCAGCGGGGGATCAGACAGGCCTAGCTCCTACGAGCAGTACTTC.